These T cell receptor beta chains were read from a single sample in a study of cytomegalovirus exposure and HLA in healthy donors. Measured with immunoSEQ multiplex PCR; TCRdb has only the in-frame clones, and not every one. Among roughly 55,000 clones listed, 77% were seen once. The sequenced sample consisted of PBMCs. The receptors shown here come from a female donor in good health and CMV-seronegative. The CDR3 runs from the conserved cysteine through the conserved F or W. Fields, in order: V gene, D gene, J gene, clone size, CDR3 DNA, CDR3 protein. A D gene is named only where the DNA matches it firmly. Clone size is shown for a subset of rows, as once, few, many or a class of expanded clone.

TRBV27	TRBD1	TRBJ2-3	.	TGTGCCAGCAGTCCGTTTCCGATAGGGACAGGGGGCACAGATACGCAGTATTTT	CASSPFPIGTGGTDTQYF
TRBV4-2	.	TRBJ1-2	.	TGTGCCAGCAGCCAACAGGGTGTCTATGGCTACACCTTC	CASSQQGVYGYTF
TRBV6-1	TRBD2	TRBJ2-3	few	TGTGCCAGCAGTGAGGGAGGCGGGGGGGGGAATACGCAGTATTTT	CASSEGGGGGNTQYF
TRBV19	TRBD2	TRBJ2-1	.	TGTGCCAGTAGTATATGGGCTAGCGGAAACAATGAGCAGTTCTTC	CASSIWASGNNEQFF
TRBV5-1	.	TRBJ1-2	.	TGCGCCAGCAGCTTACCTACAGAGTCCCTGGGGAGCTACTATGGCTACACCTTC	CASSLPTESLGSYYGYTF
TRBV7-9	.	TRBJ1-4	.	TGTGCCAGCAGCCACAGGGAGAACCATGAAAAACTGTTTTTT	CASSHRENHEKLFF
TRBV6-6	TRBD1	TRBJ1-2	.	TGTGCCAGCAGACGACAGGGAACTAACTATGGCTACACCTTC	CASRRQGTNYGYTF
TRBV28	TRBD1	TRBJ2-7	once	TGTGCCAGCAGTCCCCCTTGGACAGGGCTGTACGAGCAGTACTTC	CASSPPWTGLYEQYF
TRBV5-1	TRBD1	TRBJ1-2	.	TGCGCCAGCAGCGCGGGACAGGGTGGCTACACCTTC	CASSAGQGGYTF
TRBV9	TRBD2	TRBJ2-7	.	TGTGCCAGCGCTACTAGCGGGAGGGCCTACGAGCAGTACTTC	CASATSGRAYEQYF
TRBV7-9	.	TRBJ2-6	.	TGTGCCAGCAGCTTGAGATCTGGGGCCAACGTCCTGACTTTC	CASSLRSGANVLTF
TRBV7-3	TRBD2	TRBJ2-1	.	TGTGCCAGCAGCCCCCAGCCCGGGGGGGCGGCCGAGCAGTTCTTC	CASSPQPGGAAEQFF
TRBV9	.	TRBJ1-6	few	TGTGCCAGCAGCGTAGATGGTGTTGGGGGGTCACCCCTCCACTTT	CASSVDGVGGSPLHF
TRBV9	.	TRBJ1-1	.	TGTGCCAGCAGCGTAAATGATGGGGCGGGAGGCACTGAAGCTTTCTTT	CASSVNDGAGGTEAFF
TRBV5-4	TRBD2	TRBJ2-5	.	TGTGCCAGCAGCTTGGAGGGACTAGCGGGGAAGGAGACCCAGTACTTC	CASSLEGLAGKETQYF
TRBV4-1	.	TRBJ2-5	.	TGCGCCACCGCCCGATCGACAGATCAAGAGACCCAGTACTTC	CATARSTDQETQYF
TRBV21-1	.	TRBJ2-1	.	TGTGCCAGCAGAACACACAAGGGACTCGCCCCCTACAATGAGCAGTTCTTC	CASRTHKGLAPYNEQFF
TRBV18	TRBD2	TRBJ2-1	.	TGTGCCAGCTCACCCCCCGGGACTAGCGGGGGTATTCTCCTCTTC	CASSPPGTSGGILLF
TRBV19	.	TRBJ2-1	few	TGTGCCAGTAGTATCTGGGCGATGGATGAGCAGTTCTTC	CASSIWAMDEQFF
TRBV10-3	TRBD2	TRBJ2-3	few	TGTGCCATCAGGACTAGCGGGACAGATACGCAGTATTTT	CAIRTSGTDTQYF
TRBV6-4	TRBD1	TRBJ1-5	.	TGTGCCAGCAGAACCGGACAGGGAAGTAGTCGGTGGGGTCAGCCCCAGCATTTT	CASRTGQGSSRWGQPQHF
TRBV27	TRBD1	TRBJ2-2	.	TGTGCCAGCAGTTCAGTCACAGGGGGCACCGGGGAGCTGTTTTTT	CASSSVTGGTGELFF
TRBV4-2	.	TRBJ1-2	.	TGTGCCAGCAGCCAAGAGGGGGGGTCGGGGGGCGAGGCCGGCTACACCTTC	CASSQEGGSGGEAGYTF
TRBV5-1	TRBD1	TRBJ2-7	.	TGCGCCAGCAGCGCCGGGACAGGACCCTACGAGCAGTACTTC	CASSAGTGPYEQYF
TRBV2	TRBD2	TRBJ2-3	.	TGTGCCAGCAGTGAAGGGGGACTAGCGGGGACCTTCACAGATACGCAGTATTTT	CASSEGGLAGTFTDTQYF
TRBV5-1	TRBD1	TRBJ1-5	few	TGCGCCAGCAGCTTGGGGGGGACAGCCAATCAGCCCCAGCATTTT	CASSLGGTANQPQHF
TRBV7-9	TRBD1	TRBJ2-3	.	TGTGCCAGCAGTTCCGAACTAGGCAGGGGGACAGATACGCAGTATTTT	CASSSELGRGTDTQYF
TRBV5-4	.	TRBJ2-3	.	TGTGCCAGCAGCCTGACTGCCCTTAGTAGAGATACGCAGTATTTT	CASSLTALSRDTQYF
TRBV7-3	TRBD2	TRBJ2-3	.	TGTGCCAGCAGCCGAGGCACTCTAGCGGGGGGTAGCACAGATACGCAGTATTTT	CASSRGTLAGGSTDTQYF
TRBV7-9	TRBD1	TRBJ2-7	.	TGTGCCAGCAGCTTCGGACAGGGGGCATGGGAGCAGTACTTC	CASSFGQGAWEQYF
TRBV27	TRBD2	TRBJ2-1	.	TGTGCCAGCAGTAACAGCGGGGGGGCCCGTAAAGAGCAGTTCTTC	CASSNSGGARKEQFF
TRBV7-9	.	TRBJ1-3	.	TGTGCCAGCAGTTGGATGGGGGGGCAAGGAAACACCATATATTTT	CASSWMGGQGNTIYF
TRBV5-1	TRBD1	TRBJ2-5	.	TGCGCCAGCACCTCTTCACAGGGGGCGCGGGAGACCCAGTACTTC	CASTSSQGARETQYF
TRBV10-3	TRBD2	TRBJ2-3	.	TGTGCCACCCGCGGGGGGGACAGCGGCTCAGATACGCAGTATTTT	CATRGGDSGSDTQYF
TRBV7-9	.	TRBJ1-4	few	TGTGCCAGCAGCTCCGATCAGGGTCTTAATGAAAAACTGTTTTTT	CASSSDQGLNEKLFF
TRBV6-5	.	TRBJ2-7	.	TGTGCCAGCAGTTACTCGATACGTAGAGAGCAGTACTTC	CASSYSIRREQYF
TRBV9	TRBD1	TRBJ2-7	few	TGTGCCAGCAGCCCTCGGGACAGGGTGGTGGTCGAGCAGTACTTC	CASSPRDRVVVEQYF
TRBV5-4	TRBD2	TRBJ2-1	.	TGTGCCAGCAGCTGGGGGGGACTAGCGGGGGGTCGCTCCTACAATGAGCAGTTCTTC	CASSWGGLAGGRSYNEQFF
TRBV11-2	.	TRBJ1-3	.	TGTGCCAGCAGCGCACCAGGGTTGGGAAACACCATATATTTT	CASSAPGLGNTIYF
TRBV19	TRBD1	TRBJ2-5	.	TGTGCCAGTAGAAGGGACAGGGAGACCGAGACCCAGTACTTC	CASRRDRETETQYF
TRBV13	TRBD2	TRBJ2-1	.	TGTGCCAGCAGCCCAATGGGGGGAGGGGCCCTAGCCTACAATGAGCAGTTCTTC	CASSPMGGGALAYNEQFF
TRBV6-4	.	TRBJ2-3	.	TGTGCCAGCAGTGAATCCGGGGGAGGCGGGGCTAGCACAGATACGCAGTATTTT	CASSESGGGGASTDTQYF
TRBV9	.	TRBJ1-1	.	TGTGCCAGCAGCCAGACGACCACCGGGGCTGAAGCTTTCTTT	CASSQTTTGAEAFF
TRBV18	.	TRBJ1-1	.	TGTGCCAGCTCACCATCCGCCGGTAGGCGGTACGGGGACACTGAAGCTTTCTTT	CASSPSAGRRYGDTEAFF
TRBV27	.	TRBJ2-3	.	TGTGCCAGCAAACACCGGACAGCAAGCACAGATACGCAGTATTTT	CASKHRTASTDTQYF
TRBV28	TRBD1	TRBJ1-4	once	TGTGCCAGCAGTTTAGGGGACAGGGGTACTAATGAAAAACTGTTTTTT	CASSLGDRGTNEKLFF
TRBV9	.	TRBJ1-3	.	TGTGCCAGCAGCGTAGGAGGTTTAAGCGGAAACACCATATATTTT	CASSVGGLSGNTIYF
TRBV6-5	.	TRBJ1-5	few	TGTGCCACCGGGAGGAATCAGCCCCAGCATTTT	CATGRNQPQHF
TRBV7-2	.	TRBJ1-5	.	TGTGCCAGCAGCTTGACTTTTAATCAGCCCCAGCATTTT	CASSLTFNQPQHF
TRBV7-3	.	TRBJ2-7	.	TGTGCCAGCAGCTTAGGCAGAAACTACGAGCAGTACTTC	CASSLGRNYEQYF
TRBV5-1	.	TRBJ2-1	.	TGCGCCAGCAGCTTGGACACAGGGGGGGGCAATGAGCAGTTCTTC	CASSLDTGGGNEQFF
TRBV28	.	TRBJ2-7	.	TGTGCCAGCAGTTTATCCTCCGGGACCTACGAGCAGTACTTC	CASSLSSGTYEQYF
TRBV11-2	TRBD2	TRBJ2-7	.	TGTGCCAGCATAGCGGGGGGGACTCTGGACGAGCAGTACTTC	CASIAGGTLDEQYF
TRBV28	.	TRBJ1-2	few	TGTGCCAGCAGTGGAGGACAGTATAACTATGGCTACACCTTC	CASSGGQYNYGYTF
TRBV5-6	.	TRBJ2-5	.	TGTGCCAGCAGCTCCACCGGGCGACAGAGCAAAGAGACCCAGTACTTC	CASSSTGRQSKETQYF
TRBV19	.	TRBJ1-5	.	TGTGCCAGTAGTATTGTGATGGGGGGTCATCAGCCCCAGCATTTT	CASSIVMGGHQPQHF
TRBV6-1	.	TRBJ1-3	few	TGTGCCAGCAGAATGACAGGTATCGGAAACACCATATATTTT	CASRMTGIGNTIYF
TRBV6-4	.	TRBJ2-1	.	TGTGCCAGCAGTGCCCTAGGGGCGGGGACCGCTGAGCAGTTCTTC	CASSALGAGTAEQFF